A selection of T cell receptor beta chains follows, all from one sample in a study of cytomegalovirus exposure and HLA in healthy donors. Repertoires were generated with immunoSEQ multiplex PCR, while TCRdb's copy carries only in-frame clones and drops some. Altogether around 110,000 clones are present, about 80% being singletons, with the ten largest covering about 3%. The sample consisted of PBMCs. The origin of the receptors is a woman younger than 35 in good health and CMV-seropositive. Each CDR3 is given with its conserved first and last residue. The D gene is left open where the match is weak. Clone sizes are given selectively: once, few, many, or a class where the clone is expanded.

v_gene,abundance,d_gene,j_gene,CDR3nt,CDR3aa
TRBV27,NA,NA,TRBJ1-1,TGTGCCAGCAGTTTAGTGCCTTTACGGGTGGGGAACACTGAAGCTTTCTTT,CASSLVPLRVGNTEAFF
TRBV28,NA,NA,TRBJ1-3,TGTGCCAGCAGCCCCCAGGCGGGGGACGGAAACACCATATATTTT,CASSPQAGDGNTIYF
TRBV2,NA,NA,TRBJ2-1,TGTGCCAGCAGTGGAGGAGGGACCTACAATGAGCAGTTCTTC,CASSGGGTYNEQFF
TRBV7-9,NA,TRBD2,TRBJ2-3,TGTGCCAGCAGCCGTAGCGGGAGGCCCACAGATACGCAGTATTTT,CASSRSGRPTDTQYF
TRBV5-1,NA,NA,TRBJ1-1,TGCGCCAGCAGCTCTTCCCCGCGACACAACACTGAAGCTTTCTTT,CASSSSPRHNTEAFF
TRBV5-1,NA,NA,TRBJ1-2,TGCGCCAGCAGCCCGGGGGGGGGCTATGGCTACACCTTC,CASSPGGGYGYTF
TRBV27,NA,NA,TRBJ2-1,TGTGCCAGCAGTCCCCTCGGGAGCTCCTACAATGAGCAGTTCTTC,CASSPLGSSYNEQFF
TRBV6-4,NA,NA,TRBJ2-2,TGTGCCAGCAGTGTCCTTGGAGGGGATAACACCGGGGAGCTGTTTTTT,CASSVLGGDNTGELFF
TRBV11-3,NA,NA,TRBJ2-7,TGTGCCAGCAGCGGGGAGACTTATACCTACGAGCAGTACTTC,CASSGETYTYEQYF
TRBV7-9,NA,NA,TRBJ2-7,TGTGCCAGCACTAACCGCGGCTTAGGGCAGTACTTC,CASTNRGLGQYF
TRBV6-5,NA,TRBD1,TRBJ2-7,TGTGCCAGCAGTTACGCTTCGTCCGGGACAGTGGACGAGCAGTACTTC,CASSYASSGTVDEQYF
TRBV6-5,NA,NA,TRBJ1-5,TGTGCCAGCAGTTACTCGAGTCAGGGTGGGCAGCCCCAGCATTTT,CASSYSSQGGQPQHF
TRBV18,NA,TRBD2,TRBJ2-7,TGTGCCAGCTCACCAAGAGCCGGGACTACCGACGAGCAGTACTTC,CASSPRAGTTDEQYF
TRBV30,NA,NA,TRBJ2-3,TGTGCCTGTCGGTCTCGACCCCGGAATGCTAGGCAGTATTTT,CACRSRPRNARQYF
TRBV2,NA,NA,TRBJ1-5,TGTGCCAGCAGTACCCAGGGTTCTGAGCCCCAGCATTTT,CASSTQGSEPQHF
TRBV5-4,NA,TRBD1,TRBJ1-1,TGTGCCAGCAGCCACCGGACAGGGGGCGCGGTACGAGCTTTCTTT,CASSHRTGGAVRAFF
TRBV14,NA,NA,TRBJ2-7,TGTGCCAGCAGCCAAGCTCACAGCTCCTACGAGCAGTACTTC,CASSQAHSSYEQYF
TRBV27,few,NA,TRBJ2-3,TGTGCCAGCAATAAACAGAACACAGATACGCAGTATTTT,CASNKQNTDTQYF
TRBV6-4,few,TRBD2,TRBJ2-1,TGTGCCAGCAGTGACGAGACTAGCGGGAGCAATGAGCAGTTCTTC,CASSDETSGSNEQFF
TRBV9,once,NA,TRBJ2-2,TGTGCCAGCAGCGGTAACACCGGGGAGCTTAGCTTT,CASSGNTGELSF
TRBV5-1,NA,NA,TRBJ2-5,TGCGCCAGCAGCTTGGAGCCCTACTCCGAGACCCAGTACTTC,CASSLEPYSETQYF
TRBV30,NA,TRBD1,TRBJ2-5,TGTGCCTGGAGGGGACAGGGGCGAGGGGAGACCCAGTACTTC,CAWRGQGRGETQYF
TRBV5-6,NA,NA,TRBJ1-2,TGTGCCAGCAGCTGGGGCCACCTGAGCTACACCTTC,CASSWGHLSYTF
TRBV5-4,NA,TRBD2,TRBJ2-1,TGTGCCAGCAGCCTTGGACTAGCGGGAGGGGAGGATGAGCAGTTCTTC,CASSLGLAGGEDEQFF